This T cell receptor beta chain was captured in a study of cytomegalovirus exposure and HLA in healthy donors. PCR used 60 Vbeta primers and 13 Jbeta primers. Repertoires were generated with immunoSEQ multiplex PCR, while TCRdb's copy carries only in-frame clones and drops some. This repertoire shows 95,000 to 110,000 clones, around 72% found once; its top ten account for 14%. Trimming stripped 1 base from V and 3 bases from J, with 9 bases between. CDR1 SQVTM and CDR2 ANQGSEA come from the germline V gene. The CDR3 has 13 residues. The sequence derives from a woman in her forties in good health and CMV-seropositive. The V and J genes are TRBV29-1 and TRBJ2-5; D unresolved. Sequencing used PBMCs. The CDR3, as DNA: TGCAGCGTTGAAGTACAGCTTGAAGAGACCCAGTACTTC. Translation gives CSVEVQLEETQYF.